This entry describes one T cell receptor (beta chain). Original methodology: Using reference gene primer amplification, nucleated cell counts were estimated. Here immunoSEQ multiplex PCR was the method, and the copy in TCRdb shows in-frame clones only, minus some. That table furnishes V, J and clone size, whereas the DNA furnished D and trimming. Among around 130,000 clones listed, roughly 84% were seen once. The sample belongs to a study of blood T cell repertoires in COVID-19. Study as a whole: PBMCs, B-cell-depleted T cells, or T cells provided the cDNA or gDNA that made up the material.

Per germline, CDR1 LGHNA and CDR2 YSLEER. Trimming shortened V by 4 bases and J by 5 bases, and 12 bases separated the two germline ends. The CDR3 length is 13 residues. Seattle cases were enrolled at active infection and followed longitudinally. The TCR sequence derives from a man aged 25 to 45 with COVID-19, enrolled during active disease. Specimen: peripheral blood. The J gene is TRBJ2-7, the V gene TRBV4-3; a weak D match, TRBD1 (5 bases). The DNA for the CDR3 is TGCGCCAGCAGCCTCCAGGGTTCGGACGAGCAGTACTTC. Translating gives CASSLQGSDEQYF.